Listed here are 12 T cell receptor beta chains from one sample, sequenced in a study of T cell responses to AZD1222 COVID-19 vaccine. Sequencing used immunoSEQ multiplex PCR; TCRdb keeps in-frame clones, though not all of them. The sample includes some 140,000 clones, roughly 90% of them seen just once. The sample was peripheral blood, taken on day 0 of AZD1222 vaccination. The receptors stem from an adult in good health.

The chain links TRBV7-9 to TRBJ2-1; 7 positions agree with TRBD2. V shed 1 base, J shed 5 bases, and the junction held 5 bases outside the gene matches. Germline CDR1 reads SEHNR; CDR2 reads FQNEAQ (reference sequence). The CDR3 is 15 residues long. The CDR3 DNA reads TGTGCCAGCAGCTTAGTTGGGGACTACAACAATGAGCAGTTCTTC. Its translation: CASSLVGDYNNEQFF. Supplemented by reference TRBV7-9 and TRBJ2-1, the full variable domain reads DTGVSQNPRHKITKRGQNVTFRCDPISEHNRLYWYRQTLGQGPEFLTYFQNEAQLEKSRLLSDRFSAERPKGSFSTLEIQRTEQGDSAMYLCASSLVGDYNNEQFFGPGTRLTVL.

The rearrangement joins TRBV27 to TRBJ2-2; maybe TRBD1 (6 bases). Trimming took 5 bases from V and 6 from J, leaving 19 bases between them. CDR3 length: 16 residues. Germline V gene lookup returns CDR1 MNHEY and CDR2 SMNVEV (reference sequence). Here the CDR3 DNA reads TGTGCCAGCAGTGGGCAATCCGGGACACCTCCCGGGGAGCTGTTTTTT. Its protein product is CASSGQSGTPPGELFF.

The V gene is TRBV4-3, the J gene TRBJ2-2; 10 bases fit TRBD1. Unmatched junction bases numbered 5, after V lost 2 bases and J lost 5 bases. Per germline, CDR1 LGHNA and CDR2 YSLEER. This CDR3 is 16 amino acids long. The CDR3 reads CASSQRQGAHTGELFF. The CDR3 DNA reads as TGCGCCAGCAGCCAAAGACAGGGGGCGCATACCGGGGAGCTGTTTTTT.

This clone was observed at least ten times. The rearrangement uses TRBV23-1 and TRBJ1-4, with 7 bases that match TRBD1. TRBV23-1 is labeled an ORF, and its function is uncertain. V trimming: 3 bases; J trimming: 4 bases; junction bases outside the gene matches: 2. This CDR3 is built from 14 residues. CDR3 bases: TGCGCCAGCAGTCAGAGGGACAGTAATGAAAAACTGTTTTTT. It codes for CASSQRDSNEKLFF.

This sequence joins TRBV3-1 (or the pseudogene TRBV3-2) and TRBJ1-5; D is undetermined. V shed 4 bases and J shed 4 bases, with 11 bases lying between them. This CDR3 has 14 amino acids. Germline CDR1 is LGHDT and CDR2 is YNNKEL (reference sequence). DNA of the CDR3: TGTGCCAGCAGCCTCGGCCGGGGAAATCAGCCCCAGCATTTT. Its protein product is CASSLGRGNQPQHF.

The chain links TRBV7-6 to TRBJ2-3, with TRBD2 matching over 8 bases. Looked up from germline, CDR1 is SGHVS and CDR2 is FNYEAQ. J gave up 1 base and V 5 bases, and 23 bases lay outside the gene matches. The CDR3 contains 21 residues. The CDR3 nucleotides read TGTGCCAGCAGCCCCCGGCCCTGGAGCAAGAGCGGGAGCTCGGGCACAGATACGCAGTATTTT. Translated, it gives CASSPRPWSKSGSSGTDTQYF.

The V call is TRBV28, the J call TRBJ2-5, with 8 bases lining up with TRBD1. The trim removed 7 bases at V and 4 bases at J, leaving 8 bases unmatched. This CDR3 comprises 14 residues. CDR1 and CDR2 from the germline V gene are MDHEN and SYDVKM. CDR3 sequence reads: CASTYQGAGETQYF. CDR3 in DNA: TGTGCCAGCACCTATCAGGGGGCGGGAGAGACCCAGTACTTC.

This chain joins TRBV5-1 and TRBJ2-5; D ambiguous. V dropped 2 bases and J dropped 0 bases, with 8 bases sitting between them. This CDR3 is 14 amino acids long. Germline V gene sequence: CDR1 SGHRS, CDR2 YFSETQ. CDR3 loop: CASSFDPYQETQYF. The DNA for the CDR3 is TGCGCCAGCAGCTTCGACCCATACCAAGAGACCCAGTACTTC.

The chain combines TRBV4-1 with TRBJ1-4; no definite D call. The germline gives CDR1 MGHRA, CDR2 YSYEKL. This CDR3 comprises 15 residues. Trimming took off 4 bases at V and 2 bases at J, with 11 bases between the two ends. DNA of the CDR3: TGCGCCAGCAGCCGCCTGGAGAATACTAATGAAAAACTGTTTTTT. Its protein is CASSRLENTNEKLFF.

The chain has TRBV25-1 and TRBJ2-1, with 9 nucleotides matching TRBD2. Germline V gives CDR1 MGHDK, CDR2 SYGVNS. The CDR3 loop spans 15 amino acids. V was clipped by 4 bases and J by 7 bases; unmatched bases: 8. The CDR3 coding sequence is TGTGCCAGCAGTGTCGGGGTGAGCGGGGGGAATGAGCAGTTCTTC. Its translation: CASSVGVSGGNEQFF.

This chain uses TRBV11-2 with TRBJ2-7, with D perhaps matching TRBD1 (6 bases). Germline V CDR1 and CDR2: SGHAT, FQNNGV. V was clipped by 5 bases and J by 5 bases, with 16 bases between them. The CDR3 extends over 14 amino acids. The CDR3, as DNA: TGTGCCAGCAGCCTCCCTACAGGGTTACACGAGCAGTACTTC. Protein sequence: CASSLPTGLHEQYF.

This clone was observed a single time. This chain links TRBV7-9 with TRBJ2-3; 8 bases line up with TRBD1. The germline V gene has CDR1 SEHNR and CDR2 FQNEAQ (reference sequence). Losses at the gene ends were 5 bases for V and 2 bases for J; bases not matched to a gene: 3. CDR3 size: 14 residues. Written as DNA, the CDR3 is TGTGCCAGCAGCCGGACAGGGTCCACAGATACGCAGTATTTT. It translates to CASSRTGSTDTQYF.